These 12 T cell receptor beta chains were sequenced from one sample in a study of blood T cell repertoires in COVID-19. Produced via immunoSEQ multiplex PCR; TCRdb's table is partial and in-frame only. The table lists roughly 170,000 clones, approximately 80% of them singletons. Sequenced: peripheral blood. The origin of the receptors is a human donor in a cohort sampled during active COVID-19.

This clone was recorded only once. This sequence joins TRBV7-8 and TRBJ1-5; D might be TRBD1 (6 bases). There are 13 residues in the CDR3. V was pared by 3 bases and J by 10 bases, with 13 bases between. From germline, CDR1 is SGHVS and CDR2 FQNEAQ. The DNA of the CDR3 is TGTGCCAGCAGCTTCCCAGGGGATATACCCCAGCATTTT. Protein sequence: CASSFPGDIPQHF.

The chain combines TRBV7-9 with TRBJ2-7, with 7 positions matching TRBD1. The CDR3 is 14 residues long. Per the germline V gene, CDR1 is SEHNR and CDR2 is FQNEAQ (reference sequence). Trimming removed 5 bases from V and 2 bases from J; junction bases left unmatched: 6. CDR3 DNA: TGTGCCAGCAGCGCGACAGGGCCTACCTACGAGCAGTACTTC. Translation gives CASSATGPTYEQYF.

This chain links TRBV2 with TRBJ2-7; D possibly corresponds to TRBD2 (5 bases). Trimming cost V 5 bases and J 4 bases, with 18 bases left between them. The V gene's germline CDR1 is SNHLY and CDR2 FYNNEI. This CDR3 is built from 15 residues. DNA of the CDR3: TGTGCCAGCAGTTCCCACCGGGATCCGTTATACGAGCAGTACTTC. Protein: CASSSHRDPLYEQYF. Combining the CDR3 with reference TRBV2 and TRBJ2-7 gives the whole variable domain EPEVTQTPSHQVTQMGQEVILRCVPISNHLYFYWYRQILGQKVEFLVSFYNNEISEKSEIFDDQFSVERPDGSNFTLKIRSTKLEDSAMYFCASSSHRDPLYEQYFGPGTRLTVT.

The chain combines TRBV15 with TRBJ1-1; 9 bases are a match to TRBD1. V was pared by 3 bases and J by 4 bases, with 6 bases of the junction left unmatched. Germline loops: CDR1 LNHNV, CDR2 YYDKDF (reference sequence). This CDR3 is 15 amino acids long. CDR3 amino acids: CATSSIRQGGTEAFF. The CDR3 DNA sequence: TGTGCCACCAGCAGCATTCGACAGGGGGGCACTGAAGCTTTCTTT.

This rearrangement joins TRBV7-8 to TRBJ2-7; D gene uncertain. The CDR3 covers 13 residues. Trimming shortened V by 1 base and J by 4 bases, and 8 bases separated the two germline ends. From germline, CDR1 is SGHVS and CDR2 FQNEAQ. The CDR3: CASSLVTEYEQYF. The CDR3 region has the DNA TGTGCCAGCAGCTTAGTCACAGAGTACGAGCAGTACTTC.

J is TRBJ1-5 and V is TRBV5-1, with 9 bases aligning to TRBD1. This CDR3 has 16 residues. From germline, CDR1 is SGHRS and CDR2 YFSETQ. V lost 4 bases to trimming and J lost 1 base; unmatched junction nucleotides: 6. The CDR3 reads CASSPGTGPSNQPQHF. In DNA form, the CDR3 reads TGCGCCAGCAGCCCAGGGACAGGGCCGAGCAATCAGCCCCAGCATTTT.

The chain combines TRBV5-1 with TRBJ2-7; 10 positions agree with TRBD1. The J segment lost 2 bases and the V segment lost 4 bases, leaving 6 bases of the junction unmatched. The CDR3 is 15 amino acids. Germline-derived CDR1 and CDR2 are SGHRS and YFSETQ. The CDR3 nucleotides read TGCGCCAGCAGCACAGACAGGGGGCCCACCTACGAGCAGTACTTC. Amino acid sequence: CASSTDRGPTYEQYF. Looking up the rest from reference TRBV5-1 and TRBJ2-7 gives the full variable domain: KAGVTQTPRYLIKTRGQQVTLSCSPISGHRSVSWYQQTPGQGLQFLFEYFSETQRNKGNFPGRFSGRQFSNSRSEMNVSTLELGDSALYLCASSTDRGPTYEQYFGPGTRLTVT.

The chain uses TRBV5-6 and TRBJ1-1, with D possibly matching TRBD1 (5 bases). Trimming shortened V by 3 bases and J by 8 bases, and 17 bases separated the two germline ends. This CDR3 comprises 14 residues. Germline-derived CDR1 and CDR2 are SGHDT and YYEEEE. In nucleotides, the CDR3 is TGTGCCAGCAGCTCCAAAGGAACAGGCGCCGAAGCTTTCTTT. Amino acid sequence: CASSSKGTGAEAFF.

The V and J genes are TRBV19 and TRBJ1-2; D uncertain. The ends were cut back, 4 bases at V and 8 bases at J, with 17 bases in the middle. Germline-derived CDR1 and CDR2 are LNHDA and SQIVND (reference sequence). The CDR3 is made up of 14 amino acids. CDR3 DNA: TGTGCCAGTAGTAAGCGGACGGAAGGCTGGGGCTACACCTTC. Protein product: CASSKRTEGWGYTF.

The chain combines TRBV4-1 with TRBJ2-3; TRBD2 agrees at 10 bases. The V gene's germline CDR1 is MGHRA and CDR2 YSYEKL. The CDR3 runs 19 residues. The V and J ends lost 1 base and 1 base, in that order; junction bases with no gene match: 11. The CDR3 here is CASSQVWTSGPDRTDTQYF. For the CDR3, the DNA is TGCGCCAGCAGCCAAGTTTGGACTAGCGGTCCTGATCGCACAGATACGCAGTATTTT.

This clone is a singleton in its sample. The V and J genes are TRBV11-2 and TRBJ2-3, with 9 bases lining up with TRBD1. CDR1 and CDR2 (germline): SGHAT, FQNNGV. The CDR3 length is 16 residues. After removal of 5 bases from V and 7 bases from J, the junction contained 13 bases not matched to a gene. DNA of the CDR3: TGTGCCAGCAGCCCTCCCGGGACAGGGCTTTCCAATACGCAGTATTTT. Translated, it gives CASSPPGTGLSNTQYF.

The chain employs TRBV14 and TRBJ2-1; D might be TRBD1 (6 bases). Per germline, CDR1 SGHDN and CDR2 FVKESK. The CDR3 extends over 16 amino acids. Trimming removed 4 bases from V and 3 bases from J, with 16 bases in between. The DNA of the CDR3 is TGTGCCAGCAGCCGACGGGACACGACCTACTACAATGAGCAGTTCTTC. It encodes CASSRRDTTYYNEQFF. Full variable domain (outside the CDR3, taken from reference TRBV14 and TRBJ2-1): EAGVTQFPSHSVIEKGQTVTLRCDPISGHDNLYWYRRVMGKEIKFLLHFVKESKQDESGMPNNRFLAERTGGTYSTLKVQPAELEDSGVYFCASSRRDTTYYNEQFFGPGTRLTVL.